This TCR beta chain is from a study of blood T cell repertoires in COVID-19. Across the whole study: Material from acute and convalescent COVID-19 was sourced from the United States, Italy and Spain. T cells, B-cell-depleted T cells, or PBMCs provided the cDNA or gDNA that served as material.

Germline V gives CDR1 MNHEY, CDR2 SVGEGT. J lost 7 bases, V lost 5 bases, and 7 bases had no gene match. This CDR3 has 13 amino acids. Original processing notes: The authors estimated nucleated cell counts from reference gene primer amplification. Generated by immunoSEQ multiplex PCR, the TCRdb table keeps only in-frame clones and is missing some. V, J and clone size are those of that table, while D and trimming were read from the DNA. The data contain 190,000 or so clones, around 85% of them singletons. Sequencing was carried out using peripheral blood. The receptor's source is a woman older than 75 with acute or convalescent COVID-19. The chain couples TRBV6-2 or TRBV6-3 to TRBJ2-7, with 8 positions matching TRBD2. The CDR3 DNA reads as TGTGCCAGCAGTCCCGGGGGGGCCTGGGAGCAGTACTTC. Translating gives CASSPGGAWEQYF.